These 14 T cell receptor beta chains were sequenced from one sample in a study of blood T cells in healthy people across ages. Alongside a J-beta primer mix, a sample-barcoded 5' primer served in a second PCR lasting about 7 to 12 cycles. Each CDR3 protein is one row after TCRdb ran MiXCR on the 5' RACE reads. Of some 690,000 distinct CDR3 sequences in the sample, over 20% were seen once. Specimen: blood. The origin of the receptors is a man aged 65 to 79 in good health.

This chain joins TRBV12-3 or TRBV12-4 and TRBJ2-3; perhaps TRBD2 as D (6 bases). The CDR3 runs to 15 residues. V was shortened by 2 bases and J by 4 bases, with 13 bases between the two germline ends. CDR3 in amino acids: CASSLQLASADTQYF. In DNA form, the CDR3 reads TGTGCCAGCAGTTTACAACTAGCAAGCGCAGATACGCAGTATTTT.

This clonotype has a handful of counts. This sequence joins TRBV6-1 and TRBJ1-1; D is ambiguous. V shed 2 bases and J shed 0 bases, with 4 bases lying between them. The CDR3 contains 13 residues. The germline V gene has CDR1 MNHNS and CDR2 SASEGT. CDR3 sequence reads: CASSEIVNTEAFF. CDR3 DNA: TGTGCCAGCAGTGAAATCGTGAACACTGAAGCTTTCTTT.

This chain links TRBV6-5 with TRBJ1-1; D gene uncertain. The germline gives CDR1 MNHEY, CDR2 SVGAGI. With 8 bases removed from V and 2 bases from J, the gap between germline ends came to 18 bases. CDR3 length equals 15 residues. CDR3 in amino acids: CASRAFDRLNTEAFF. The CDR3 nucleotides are TGTGCCAGCCGAGCGTTCGACCGGCTCAACACTGAAGCTTTCTTT.

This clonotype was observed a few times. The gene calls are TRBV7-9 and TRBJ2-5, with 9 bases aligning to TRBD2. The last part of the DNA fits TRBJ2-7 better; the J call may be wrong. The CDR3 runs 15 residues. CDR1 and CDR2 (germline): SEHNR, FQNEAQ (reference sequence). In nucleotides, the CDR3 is TGTGCCAGCCAGCGTCTAGCGGGGAGCTCCTACGAGCAGTACGTC. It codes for CASQRLAGSSYEQYV.

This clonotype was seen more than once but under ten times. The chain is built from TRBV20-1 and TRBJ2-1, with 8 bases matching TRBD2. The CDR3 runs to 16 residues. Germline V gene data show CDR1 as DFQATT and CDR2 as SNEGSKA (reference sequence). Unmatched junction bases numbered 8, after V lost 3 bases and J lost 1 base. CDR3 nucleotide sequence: TGCAGTGCTAGTCGAGCGGGAGTGATGTCCTACAATGAGCAGTTCTTC. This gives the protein CSASRAGVMSYNEQFF.

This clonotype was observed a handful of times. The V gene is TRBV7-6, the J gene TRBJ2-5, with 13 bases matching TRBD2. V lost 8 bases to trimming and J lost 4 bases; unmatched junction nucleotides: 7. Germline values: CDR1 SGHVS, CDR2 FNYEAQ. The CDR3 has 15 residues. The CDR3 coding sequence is TGTGCCAGCGGCCCTAGACTAGCGGGAGGAGAGACCCAGTACTTC. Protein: CASGPRLAGGETQYF.

CDR3 region: CASSFGLTYEQYV. The CDR3 coding sequence is TGTGCCAGCAGCTTCGGACTTACCTACGAGCAGTACGTC. The chain employs TRBV11-2 and TRBJ2-7, with D tentatively TRBD2 (5 bases). V gave up 3 bases and J gave up 2 bases, with 8 bases separating them. CDR3 length equals 13 residues. Germline-derived CDR1 and CDR2 are SGHAT and FQNNGV.

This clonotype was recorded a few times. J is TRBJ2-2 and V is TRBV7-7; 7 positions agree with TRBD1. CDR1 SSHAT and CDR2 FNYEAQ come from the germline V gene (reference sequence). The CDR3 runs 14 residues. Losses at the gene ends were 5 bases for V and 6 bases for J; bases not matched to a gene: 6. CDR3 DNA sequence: TGTGCCAGCAGCCGAGCACAGGGGTCCGGGGAGCTGTTTTTT. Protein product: CASSRAQGSGELFF.

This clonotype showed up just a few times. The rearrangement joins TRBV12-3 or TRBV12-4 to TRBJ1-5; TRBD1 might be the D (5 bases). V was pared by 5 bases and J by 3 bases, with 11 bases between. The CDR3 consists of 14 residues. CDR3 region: CASSIDSNNQPQHF. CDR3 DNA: TGTGCCAGCAGTATCGACAGCAACAATCAGCCCCAGCATTTT.

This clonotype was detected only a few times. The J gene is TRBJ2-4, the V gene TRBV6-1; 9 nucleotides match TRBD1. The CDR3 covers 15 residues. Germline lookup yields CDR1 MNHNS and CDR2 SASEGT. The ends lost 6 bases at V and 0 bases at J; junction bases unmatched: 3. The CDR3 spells CASRGTGLAKNIQYF. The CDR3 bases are TGTGCCAGCAGAGGGACAGGGCTAGCCAAAAACATTCAGTACTTC.

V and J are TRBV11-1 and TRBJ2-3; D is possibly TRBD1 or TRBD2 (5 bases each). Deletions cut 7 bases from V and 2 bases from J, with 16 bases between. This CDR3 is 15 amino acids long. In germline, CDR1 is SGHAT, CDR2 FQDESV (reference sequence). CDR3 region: CASKGSLGPTDTQYF. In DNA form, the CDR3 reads TGTGCCAGCAAAGGGAGTTTGGGACCCACAGATACGCAGTATTTT.

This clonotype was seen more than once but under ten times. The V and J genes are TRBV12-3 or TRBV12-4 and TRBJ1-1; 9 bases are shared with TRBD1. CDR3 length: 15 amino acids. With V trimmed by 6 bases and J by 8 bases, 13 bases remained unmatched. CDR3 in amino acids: CASRGPGQGEWEAFF. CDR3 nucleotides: TGTGCCAGCAGGGGCCCGGGACAGGGAGAGTGGGAAGCTTTCTTT.

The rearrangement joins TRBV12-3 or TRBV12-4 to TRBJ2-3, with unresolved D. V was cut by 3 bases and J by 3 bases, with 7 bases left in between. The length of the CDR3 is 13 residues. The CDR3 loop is CASSFAPTDTQYF. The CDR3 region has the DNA TGTGCCAGCAGTTTTGCGCCAACAGATACGCAGTATTTT.

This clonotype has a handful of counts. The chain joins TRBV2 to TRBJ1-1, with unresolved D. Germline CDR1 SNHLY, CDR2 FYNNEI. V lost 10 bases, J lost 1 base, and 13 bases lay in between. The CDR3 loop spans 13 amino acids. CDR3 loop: CATRLGPNTEAFF. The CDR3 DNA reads TGTGCCACCCGACTAGGCCCGAACACTGAAGCTTTCTTT.